The 27 T cell receptor beta chains below come from one sample, sequenced in a study of cytomegalovirus exposure and HLA in healthy donors. Sequencing used immunoSEQ multiplex PCR; TCRdb keeps in-frame clones, though not all of them. The repertoire holds more than 95,000 clones, with 86% as singletons. Material for sequencing was PBMCs. The receptors shown here come from a woman between 18 and 29 years old in good health and CMV-seropositive.

This clone appeared once. This chain connects TRBV7-9 to TRBJ1-2; perhaps TRBD1 as D (5 bases). This CDR3 is built from 15 residues. Germline CDR1 reads SEHNR; CDR2 reads FQNEAQ (reference sequence). V lost 3 bases, J lost 4 bases, and 15 bases lay in between. CDR3 protein: CASSFPPPTVYGYTF. The CDR3 DNA reads TGTGCCAGCAGCTTCCCCCCCCCGACAGTCTATGGCTACACCTTC.

The V gene is TRBV6-5, the J gene TRBJ2-1; TRBD2 might be the D (5 bases). The CDR3 length is 13 residues. V lost 2 bases, J lost 9 bases, and 11 bases lay in between. Germline-derived CDR1 and CDR2 are MNHEY and SVGAGI. This CDR3 is CASSYPLGGEQFF. The CDR3 nucleotides are TGTGCCAGCAGTTACCCCTTAGGAGGTGAGCAGTTCTTC.

In its sample, this clone was seen once. The V call is TRBV19, the J call TRBJ1-2; a weak D match, TRBD1 (5 bases). The CDR3 extends over 15 amino acids. V lost 3 bases to trimming and J lost 8 bases, with 19 bases between them. Germline CDR1 reads LNHDA; CDR2 reads SQIVND (reference sequence). The CDR3: CASSIYQGILGGYTF. CDR3 in DNA: TGTGCCAGTAGTATCTACCAGGGCATTCTTGGGGGCTACACCTTC.

The chain carries TRBV29-1 and TRBJ2-7, with TRBD1 matching over 9 bases. V trimming: 4 bases; J trimming: 5 bases; junction bases outside the gene matches: 12. CDR1 is SQVTM and CDR2 is ANQGSEA in the germline V gene. The CDR3 covers 15 residues. CDR3 amino acids: CSVVSPDRGLNEQYF. The CDR3 DNA reads as TGCAGCGTTGTTAGCCCGGACAGGGGTCTCAACGAGCAGTACTTC.

This clone was detected only a few times. The V gene is TRBV6-6, the J gene TRBJ2-7; 9 nucleotides match TRBD1. J was trimmed by 6 bases and V by 11 bases; bases with no gene match: 14. Germline loops: CDR1 MNHNY, CDR2 SVGAGI (reference sequence). The length of the CDR3 is 14 residues. The CDR3, as DNA: TGTGCCGGAAGAAGCTCGGGACAGGGCCTCGAGCAGTACTTC. Protein product: CAGRSSGQGLEQYF.

The V gene is TRBV7-9, the J gene TRBJ2-7; a possible D gene is TRBD2 (5 bases). The V end was cut by 3 bases, the J end by 7 bases, with 10 bases between. The CDR3 extends over 12 amino acids. The germline V gene has CDR1 SEHNR and CDR2 FQNEAQ (reference sequence). The CDR3 nucleotides read TGTGCCAGCAGCTTTACTTCGGGGGAGCAGTACTTC. Its protein is CASSFTSGEQYF.

V usage is TRBV29-1 and J usage is TRBJ1-2; 10 bases are a match to TRBD1. From germline, CDR1 is SQVTM and CDR2 ANQGSEA. V shed 4 bases and J 8 bases; nucleotides not matched to a gene: 4. The CDR3 extends over 12 amino acids. The CDR3 protein is CSVGTGGGGYTF. CDR3 nucleotide sequence: TGCAGCGTTGGGACAGGGGGAGGGGGCTACACCTTC.

V gene TRBV7-9 combines with J gene TRBJ1-6, with D unclear. CDR1 and CDR2 (germline): SEHNR, FQNEAQ (reference sequence). This CDR3 has 16 amino acids. Trimming took off 5 bases at V and 0 bases at J, with 11 bases between the two ends. CDR3 protein: CASSPDTSSYNSPLHF. CDR3 DNA: TGTGCCAGCAGCCCCGACACAAGCTCCTATAATTCACCCCTCCACTTT. Full variable domain (missing parts from reference TRBV7-9 and TRBJ1-6): DTGVSQNPRHKITKRGQNVTFRCDPISEHNRLYWYRQTLGQGPEFLTYFQNEAQLEKSRLLSDRFSAERPKGSFSTLEIQRTEQGDSAMYLCASSPDTSSYNSPLHFGNGTRLTVT.

The chain recombines TRBV7-2 with TRBJ1-6; no clear D gene. This CDR3 has 13 residues. The germline V and J ends were trimmed by 5 bases and 13 bases, with 15 bases remaining between them. Per the germline V gene, CDR1 is SGHTA and CDR2 is FQGNSA. CDR3 nucleotide sequence: TGTGCCAGCAGCAGAGAGGACTGGGCGCCCCTCCACTTT. Amino acid sequence: CASSREDWAPLHF. Full variable domain (missing parts from reference TRBV7-2 and TRBJ1-6): GAGVSQSPSNKVTEKGKDVELRCDPISGHTALYWYRQSLGQGLEFLIYFQGNSAPDKSGLPSDRFSAERTGGSVSTLTIQRTQQEDSAVYLCASSREDWAPLHFGNGTRLTVT.

The rearrangement links TRBV4-1 to TRBJ2-2; 9 positions agree with TRBD1. Germline V gene data show CDR1 as MGHRA and CDR2 as YSYEKL. V shed 5 bases and J 5 bases; nucleotides not matched to a gene: 0. The CDR3 is made up of 13 amino acids. The DNA of the CDR3 is TGCGCCAGCAGCGGACAGGGGACCGGGGAGCTGTTTTTT. Translated, it gives CASSGQGTGELFF.

This rearrangement joins TRBV19 to TRBJ2-2; D remains unclear. Trimming stripped 7 bases from V and 4 bases from J, with 19 bases between. This CDR3 has 16 residues. Germline lookup yields CDR1 LNHDA and CDR2 SQIVND (reference sequence). The CDR3 bases are TGTGCCAGTACCCCCCCCAGCAGGTTAGGCACCGGGGAGCTGTTTTTT. It specifies CASTPPSRLGTGELFF. The full variable domain, its missing parts supplied by reference TRBV19 and TRBJ2-2, is DGGITQSPKYLFRKEGQNVTLSCEQNLNHDAMYWYRQDPGQGLRLIYYSQIVNDFQKGDIAEGYSVSREKKESFPLTVTSAQKNPTAFYLCASTPPSRLGTGELFFGEGSRLTVL.

The chain employs TRBV19 and TRBJ1-4, with D unresolved. Germline CDR1 LNHDA, CDR2 SQIVND (reference sequence). V was trimmed by 9 bases and J by 6 bases, leaving 20 bases between them. The CDR3 contains 15 residues. The CDR3 DNA sequence: TGTGCCAGCCCCCTTTTAGGAGGTGGGGATGAAAAACTGTTTTTT. It specifies CASPLLGGGDEKLFF.

This chain joins TRBV5-4 and TRBJ2-5; perhaps TRBD1 as D (6 bases). Trimming removed 3 bases at V and 4 bases at J, with 13 bases between. There are 14 residues in the CDR3. Germline V gene sequence: CDR1 SGHNT, CDR2 YYREEE (reference sequence). CDR3 protein: CASSSRGNPETQYF. The CDR3 DNA is TGTGCCAGCAGCTCCAGGGGTAACCCAGAGACCCAGTACTTC.

The CDR3 spells CASSLGTSTGELFF. The DNA of the CDR3 is TGTGCCAGCAGCCTCGGGACTAGCACCGGGGAGCTGTTTTTT. The gene calls are TRBV7-3 and TRBJ2-2, with TRBD2 matching over 8 bases. Trimming took 5 bases from V and 4 from J; bases not matched to a gene: 3. Germline V gene lookup returns CDR1 SGHTA and CDR2 FQGTGA. The CDR3 is 14 amino acids.

The gene calls are TRBV5-4 and TRBJ2-1, with D tentatively TRBD2 (7 bases). V was pared by 0 bases and J by 7 bases, with 17 bases between. There are 16 residues in the CDR3. Germline V CDR1 and CDR2: SGHNT, YYREEE (reference sequence). The CDR3 region is CASSLVGGGMFNEQFF. CDR3 coding DNA: TGTGCCAGCAGCTTGGTAGGGGGAGGGATGTTTAATGAGCAGTTCTTC.

The chain couples TRBV4-2 to TRBJ2-4; TRBD1 agrees at 10 bases. This CDR3 is 16 amino acids long. Germline CDR1 is LGHNA and CDR2 is YNFKEQ. V was clipped by 0 bases and J by 11 bases; unmatched bases: 10. The CDR3 coding sequence is TGTGCCAGCAGCCAAGAGGGGGACAGGGGTAAAGGACTTCAGTACTTC. It specifies CASSQEGDRGKGLQYF.

V gene TRBV19 combines with J gene TRBJ1-1, with 8 bases matching TRBD1. The CDR3 length is 14 residues. V lost 4 bases to trimming and J lost 4 bases; unmatched junction nucleotides: 5. Germline V gene data show CDR1 as LNHDA and CDR2 as SQIVND (reference sequence). For the CDR3, the DNA is TGTGCCAGTAGTACCCTAACAGGGGGCACTGAAGCTTTCTTT. Amino acid sequence: CASSTLTGGTEAFF.

The chain carries TRBV19 and TRBJ2-2; D remains ambiguous. The V and J ends lost 3 bases and 4 bases respectively, with 15 bases between them. The CDR3 contains 16 residues. Germline V gives CDR1 LNHDA, CDR2 SQIVND (reference sequence). The CDR3 DNA is TGTGCCAGTAGTATTCATCAACTCCCTATCACCGGGGAGCTGTTTTTT. It specifies CASSIHQLPITGELFF.

This chain connects TRBV7-7 to TRBJ2-1, with a weak D call TRBD1 (6 bases). Germline V gene data show CDR1 as SSHAT and CDR2 as FNYEAQ (reference sequence). The V end was cut by 3 bases, the J end by 4 bases, with 13 bases between. The CDR3 has 15 residues. DNA of the CDR3: TGTGCCAGCAGCTTGGGATCGGACAGTTACAATGAGCAGTTCTTC. Translating it yields CASSLGSDSYNEQFF. The whole variable domain, filled in from reference TRBV7-7 and TRBJ2-1, reads GAGVSQSPRYKVTKRGQDVTLRCDPISSHATLYWYQQALGQGPEFLTYFNYEAQPDKSGLPSDRFSAERPEGSISTLTIQRTEQRDSAMYRCASSLGSDSYNEQFFGPGTRLTVL.

In DNA, the CDR3 is TGTGCCAGCAGCTTCGAAGGGTTGGCGGGAGCTCTTACCGGGGAGCTGTTTTTT. Protein: CASSFEGLAGALTGELFF. This chain uses TRBV7-9 with TRBJ2-2, with 7 bases identical to TRBD2. Germline CDR1 is SEHNR and CDR2 is FQNEAQ (reference sequence). V shed 3 bases, J shed 5 bases, and the junction held 15 bases outside the gene matches. This CDR3 has 18 residues.

The chain employs TRBV2 and TRBJ2-2, with 7 nucleotides matching TRBD2. This CDR3 comprises 15 residues. Germline CDR1 and CDR2: SNHLY and FYNNEI. The V gene end was trimmed by 6 bases and the J gene end by 3 bases; junction bases not matched to a gene: 7. This CDR3 reads CASRGGTTHTGELFF. The CDR3 DNA reads TGTGCCAGCAGGGGCGGGACTACCCACACCGGGGAGCTGTTTTTT.

V gene TRBV7-8 combines with J gene TRBJ2-1; 8 bases fit TRBD2. CDR3 length: 16 amino acids. Per germline, CDR1 SGHVS and CDR2 FQNEAQ. The ends lost 3 bases at V and 8 bases at J; junction bases unmatched: 12. The CDR3, as DNA: TGTGCCAGCAGCTTTCGGGGGGGAGTAATTAGTGATGAGCAGTTCTTC. Translation: CASSFRGGVISDEQFF.

Here the CDR3 reads CASRLGAATNEKLFF. The CDR3 coding sequence is TGTGCCAGCAGGCTTGGGGCAGCAACTAATGAAAAACTGTTTTTT. This chain uses TRBV6-5 with TRBJ1-4; tentatively, D is TRBD1 (5 bases). Germline-derived CDR1 and CDR2 are MNHEY and SVGAGI. Trimming took off 6 bases at V and 0 bases at J, with 11 bases between the two ends. CDR3 length equals 15 residues.

Written as DNA, the CDR3 is TGTGCCAGCAGCCAAAGCGGGGTAACTGAAGCTTTCTTT. This sequence encodes CASSQSGVTEAFF. This chain joins TRBV28 and TRBJ1-1; D not certain. V was cut by 6 bases and J by 5 bases, with 13 bases left in between. Per the germline V gene, CDR1 is MDHEN and CDR2 is SYDVKM. The CDR3 loop spans 13 amino acids.

This sequence joins TRBV5-1 and TRBJ2-1; 8 bases agree with TRBD1. The CDR3 loop spans 15 amino acids. The junction had 4 bases not matched to a gene; V was cut back by 2 bases and J by 3 bases. Germline CDR1 is SGHRS and CDR2 is YFSETQ. The CDR3 coding sequence is TGCGCCAGCAGCTTTGAGACAGGGGTCTACAATGAGCAGTTCTTC. Residues: CASSFETGVYNEQFF.

The V gene is TRBV11-2, the J gene TRBJ1-1, with D possibly matching TRBD1 (5 bases). Germline V gene data show CDR1 as SGHAT and CDR2 as FQNNGV. V lost 7 bases and J 4 bases, leaving 13 bases between the germline ends. CDR3 length equals 13 residues. This chain's CDR3 is CASKLQGGTEAFF. The CDR3, as DNA: TGTGCCAGCAAGCTGCAGGGAGGCACTGAAGCTTTCTTT.

This chain links TRBV5-8 with TRBJ2-7; 9 nucleotides align to TRBD2. Germline lookup yields CDR1 SGHTS and CDR2 YDEGEE. J lost 4 bases, V lost 4 bases, and 9 bases had no gene match. This CDR3 region has 15 residues. The CDR3 coding sequence is TGTGCCAGCAGCCCAACAAGCGGGAGGCTTTACGAGCAGTACTTC. Protein: CASSPTSGRLYEQYF. The full variable domain, with the rest looked up from reference TRBV5-8 and TRBJ2-7, is EAGVTQSPTHLIKTRGQQATLRCSPISGHTSVYWYQQALGLGLQFLLWYDEGEERNRGNFPPRFSGRQFPNYSSELNVNALELEDSALYLCASSPTSGRLYEQYFGPGTRLTVT.